This TCR beta chain was recovered during a study of liver allograft versus peripheral blood T cells. Across the study: A comparison was made between T cell receptor repertoires in transplanted livers and those in recipients' peripheral blood. Whole-study findings and limits: Liver allograft T cell receptor repertoires were reported to differ from peripheral blood repertoires.

This clonotype was recorded at least ten times. The antigen is undetermined. In TCRdb, the reads were re-called with MiXCR into one record per CDR3 protein. The sample holds several thousand distinct CDR3 sequences; around 16% are singletons and the top ten take roughly 7.1%. Deletions cut 2 bases from V and 5 bases from J, with 7 bases between. The germline V gene has CDR1 SGHDT and CDR2 YYEEEE. CDR3 size: 12 residues. This clonotype was sampled from a human patient who had a liver transplant. Some T cells may arise from the graft donor. This chain joins TRBV5-6 and TRBJ1-1, with D possibly being TRBD1 (5 bases). In DNA, the CDR3 is TGTGCCAGCAGCTTACAGGTAACTGAAGCTTTCTTT. Translation gives CASSLQVTEAFF.